The 30 T cell receptor beta chains reported below all come from one sample, sequenced in a study of post-analysis software for immune sequencing data. Study-level results: There were a few TRBV segments more frequent in patients than controls, and TRBV5-6, TRBV5-1 and TRBV20-1 were among them.

These receptors lack a known antigen. Unique molecular identifiers were carried by the TCR beta cDNA libraries. TCRdb analysed the PCR reads with MiXCR anew, one entry per CDR3 protein. The table shows roughly 600,000 distinct CDR3 sequences, with roughly 46% occurring only once. The sample comprised blood. The source is a girl aged 5 to 17 with multiple sclerosis.

This clonotype was found a few times. The rearrangement links TRBV10-3 to TRBJ2-5; the D call may be TRBD1 or TRBD2 (5 bases each). This CDR3 has 13 amino acids. The ends were cut back, 3 bases at V and 11 bases at J, with 16 bases in the middle. Germline CDR1 is ENHRY and CDR2 is SYGVKD. The CDR3 protein is CAISDVGVRVQYF. CDR3 DNA sequence: TGTGCCATCAGTGATGTGGGGGTCAGGGTGCAGTACTTC.

V gene TRBV12-3 or TRBV12-4 combines with J gene TRBJ2-1, with 7 bases that match TRBD2. CDR3 length equals 15 residues. V shed 6 bases and J 2 bases; nucleotides not matched to a gene: 7. The CDR3 reads CASRYSGAPYNEQFF. The CDR3, as DNA: TGTGCCAGCAGATACAGCGGGGCCCCCTACAATGAGCAGTTCTTC.

Points on this clonotype: One end of the junction does not line up with germline, which may come from a read error. This chain joins TRBV6-5 and TRBJ2-3; D is unresolved. The germline gives CDR1 MNHEY, CDR2 SVGAGI. The CDR3 contains 14 residues. CDR3 region: CVSSRLGWQDTQYF. The CDR3 DNA is TGTGTCAGCAGTAGACTTGGATGGCAAGATACGCAGTATTTT.

The gene calls are TRBV24-1 and TRBJ2-1; D perhaps matches TRBD2 (5 bases). The CDR3 loop spans 15 amino acids. Per the germline V gene, CDR1 is KGHDR and CDR2 is SFDVKD. Trimming removed 3 bases from V and 4 bases from J, with 12 bases in between. The CDR3 sequence: CATSDVALQYNEQFF. DNA of the CDR3: TGTGCCACCAGTGATGTAGCGCTACAGTACAATGAGCAGTTCTTC.

The rearrangement uses TRBV12-3 or TRBV12-4 and TRBJ2-1; D is unresolved. The length of the CDR3 is 14 residues. V was pared by 3 bases and J by 0 bases, with 6 bases between. CDR3 residues: CASSFESSYNEQFF. The CDR3 DNA reads TGTGCCAGCAGTTTTGAGAGCTCCTACAATGAGCAGTTCTTC.

The chain joins TRBV5-1 to TRBJ2-3; the match to TRBD1 covers 9 bases. This CDR3 comprises 15 residues. V trimming: 4 bases; J trimming: 4 bases; junction bases outside the gene matches: 7. Germline CDR1 and CDR2: SGHRS and YFSETQ. CDR3 amino acids: CASSRDRVGADTQYF. The CDR3 DNA reads as TGCGCCAGCAGCAGGGACAGGGTTGGCGCAGATACGCAGTATTTT.

There are a few counts of this clonotype. The chain combines TRBV7-2 with TRBJ1-2; 12 positions agree with TRBD1. The ends lost 1 base at V and 8 bases at J; junction bases unmatched: 11. Germline V gives CDR1 SGHTA, CDR2 FQGNSA. This CDR3 region has 17 residues. Here the CDR3 DNA reads TGTGCCAGCAGCTTAGATTTGGGACAGGGGGCCGGGAGAGGCTACACCTTC. The encoded protein is CASSLDLGQGAGRGYTF.

The chain carries TRBV29-1 and TRBJ1-2; TRBD1 agrees at 8 bases. Looked up from germline, CDR1 is SQVTM and CDR2 is ANQGSEA. Trimming took 6 bases from V and 0 from J; bases not matched to a gene: 15. The length of the CDR3 is 17 residues. The CDR3 loop reads CSVVKDREAEANYGYTF. CDR3 nucleotide sequence: TGCAGCGTGGTGAAGGACAGGGAAGCGGAAGCTAACTATGGCTACACCTTC.

This clonotype has more than one count but fewer than ten. The chain uses TRBV20-1 and TRBJ2-1, with TRBD2 matching 9 bases. The V gene end was trimmed by 5 bases and the J gene end by 4 bases; junction bases not matched to a gene: 6. The CDR3 is 14 amino acids. Germline assignment: CDR1 DFQATT and CDR2 SNEGSKA (reference sequence). CDR3 coding DNA: TGCAGTGCTTCGCGGGGGGGCAGGTACAATGAGCAGTTCTTC. This translates into CSASRGGRYNEQFF.

V is TRBV7-8 and J is TRBJ2-5; no reliable D call. Deletions cut 4 bases from V and 3 bases from J, with 15 bases between. Germline values: CDR1 SGHVS, CDR2 FQNEAQ. The CDR3 sequence is 15 residues long. The CDR3 region has the DNA TGTGCCAGCAGCTCCCCCCAAGGCCGGAAAGAGACCCAGTACTTC. Amino acids: CASSSPQGRKETQYF.

Details on this clonotype: This may be a read error: a much more frequent sequence differs by one nucleotide. In nucleotides, the CDR3 is TGTGCCAGCAGTGAGACTAACGGGGGGGAAGAGACCCAGTACTTC. Encoded protein: CASSETNGGEETQYF. The genes are TRBV6-4 and TRBJ2-5, with 8 bases that match TRBD2. Germline CDR1 MRHNA, CDR2 SNTAGT. With 3 bases clipped from V and 3 bases from J, the junction kept 6 bases outside the gene matches. CDR3 length: 15 residues.

The chain is built from TRBV4-2 and TRBJ2-3; 12 positions match TRBD2. J lost 6 bases, V lost 6 bases, and 10 bases had no gene match. The CDR3 runs to 16 residues. Germline V gene lookup returns CDR1 LGHNA and CDR2 YNFKEQ. The CDR3 spells CASSRLLAGGDDTQYF. CDR3 nucleotide sequence: TGTGCCAGCAGTCGACTACTAGCGGGGGGAGACGATACGCAGTATTTT.

The chain uses TRBV5-5 and TRBJ1-1; 10 nucleotides line up with TRBD1. V was pared by 2 bases and J by 2 bases, with 12 bases of the junction left unmatched. Germline V gene lookup returns CDR1 SGHKS and CDR2 YYEKEE (reference sequence). The CDR3 is 18 amino acids. The CDR3 region has the DNA TGTGCCAGCAGCTTCCGCTTTACCGGGACAGGGGCCAACACTGAAGCTTTCTTT. It specifies CASSFRFTGTGANTEAFF.

The chain recombines TRBV4-1 with TRBJ2-1; TRBD2 matches 13 bases. The J segment lost 5 bases and the V segment lost 0 bases, leaving 4 bases of the junction unmatched. The germline V gene has CDR1 MGHRA and CDR2 YSYEKL. The length of the CDR3 is 17 residues. The CDR3 sequence is CASSQEGLAGAHNEQFF. The CDR3 DNA follows: TGCGCCAGCAGCCAAGAAGGACTAGCGGGGGCCCACAATGAGCAGTTCTTC.

The chain joins TRBV6-2 or TRBV6-3 to TRBJ2-5, with D hard to call. The J call may be in error: the DNA end matches TRBJ2-7 better. Germline loops: CDR1 MNHEY, CDR2 SVGEGT. CDR3 length equals 14 residues. The CDR3 loop reads CASSSRTDPYEQYF. DNA for the CDR3: TGTGCCAGCAGTTCCCGGACGGACCCCTACGAGCAGTACTTC.

The rearrangement uses TRBV4-2 and TRBJ2-1; 14 positions match TRBD2. Germline CDR1 is LGHNA and CDR2 is YNFKEQ. CDR3 length: 15 amino acids. The V segment lost 5 bases and the J segment 6 bases; nucleotides outside the gene matches: 3. The CDR3 sequence is CASSWGLAGVNEQFF. The CDR3 region has the DNA TGTGCCAGCAGCTGGGGACTAGCGGGAGTCAATGAGCAGTTCTTC.

This clonotype was detected ten times or more. This chain connects TRBV6-5 to TRBJ2-7; D ambiguous. V dropped 3 bases and J dropped 3 bases, with 3 bases sitting between them. The CDR3 consists of 11 residues. The germline V gene has CDR1 MNHEY and CDR2 SVGAGI. CDR3 protein: CASSYLYEQYF. The DNA of the CDR3 is TGTGCCAGCAGTTATCTCTACGAGCAGTACTTC.

The chain has TRBV20-1 and TRBJ1-1, with a possible D match to TRBD1 (5 bases). V dropped 4 bases and J dropped 0 bases, with 15 bases sitting between them. Germline CDR1 is DFQATT and CDR2 is SNEGSKA (reference sequence). The CDR3 is 15 amino acids. The CDR3 spells CSATGTARMNTEAFF. CDR3 bases: TGCAGTGCTACTGGGACGGCACGTATGAACACTGAAGCTTTCTTT.

V and J are TRBV29-1 and TRBJ2-5, with D unclear. The CDR3 spans 11 residues. Germline CDR1 is SQVTM and CDR2 is ANQGSEA. V was cut by 5 bases and J by 0 bases, with 4 bases left in between. CDR3 nucleotide sequence: TGCAGCGTTAGGTACCAAGAGACCCAGTACTTC. It codes for CSVRYQETQYF.

This clonotype was seen more than once but under ten times. J is TRBJ1-2 and V is TRBV7-9; D is unresolved. The length of the CDR3 is 13 residues. V lost 3 bases, J lost 1 base, and 6 bases lay in between. Germline CDR1 and CDR2: SEHNR and FQNEAQ (reference sequence). CDR3 coding DNA: TGTGCCAGCAGCTTCCAACTTAACTATGGCTACACCTTC. Protein sequence: CASSFQLNYGYTF.

This clonotype was observed a handful of times. The rearrangement links TRBV4-2 to TRBJ2-7; D may be TRBD1 (6 bases). CDR3 length: 14 amino acids. V dropped 4 bases and J dropped 2 bases, with 12 bases sitting between them. Germline-derived CDR1 and CDR2 are LGHNA and YNFKEQ. CDR3 sequence reads: CASSPVGAPYEQYF. CDR3 nucleotides: TGTGCCAGCAGCCCCGTGGGGGCTCCCTACGAGCAGTACTTC.

V and J are TRBV10-2 and TRBJ2-3, with TRBD1 matching 10 bases. Germline lookup yields CDR1 WSHSY and CDR2 SAAADI. Trimming took 4 bases from V and 3 from J; bases not matched to a gene: 4. The CDR3 runs 15 residues. The CDR3 reads CASSGDRGITDTQYF. CDR3 coding DNA: TGCGCCAGCAGTGGGGACAGGGGAATTACAGATACGCAGTATTTT.

The rearrangement joins TRBV20-1 to TRBJ2-2, with 12 bases identical to TRBD2. J gave up 7 bases and V 6 bases, and 15 bases lay outside the gene matches. Germline CDR1 reads DFQATT; CDR2 reads SNEGSKA (reference sequence). This CDR3 is 17 amino acids long. DNA for the CDR3: TGCAGTGCCGGTAGCGCGGGACTAGCGGGTTCCGGCGGGGAGCTGTTTTTT. It translates to CSAGSAGLAGSGGELFF.

This chain uses TRBV7-6 with TRBJ2-4; the D is unclear. The length of the CDR3 is 15 residues. Germline values: CDR1 SGHVS, CDR2 FNYEAQ. V dropped 1 base and J dropped 1 base, with 8 bases sitting between them. CDR3 protein: CASSLGVGAKNIQYF. The CDR3 DNA sequence: TGTGCCAGCAGCTTAGGGGTGGGGGCCAAAAACATTCAGTACTTC.

This clonotype has a handful of counts. The chain combines TRBV7-2 with TRBJ1-2; TRBD1 agrees at 7 bases. Germline V gene data show CDR1 as SGHTA and CDR2 as FQGNSA. The CDR3 totals 13 residues. The V gene end was trimmed by 7 bases and the J gene end by 6 bases; junction bases not matched to a gene: 8. The CDR3 is CASIRGQADGYTF. The CDR3 DNA is TGTGCCAGCATCCGAGGACAGGCGGATGGCTACACCTTC.

The sample holds one count of this clonotype. The rearrangement links TRBV20-1 to TRBJ1-5, with D perhaps matching TRBD1 (6 bases). Between the trimmed V and J ends, which lost 7 bases and 5 bases, there was a span of 18 bases. Germline V gene sequence: CDR1 DFQATT, CDR2 SNEGSKA (reference sequence). The CDR3 contains 14 residues. The CDR3 sequence is CSVGGGVVDQPQHF. The CDR3 nucleotides read TGCAGTGTCGGAGGGGGGGTAGTCGATCAGCCCCAGCATTTT.

This clonotype showed up just a few times. The chain uses TRBV28 and TRBJ2-5, with D maybe TRBD2 (6 bases). The DNA matches TRBJ2-7 better at its end, which makes the J call doubtful. This CDR3 has 17 amino acids. CDR1 MDHEN and CDR2 SYDVKM come from the germline V gene. CDR3 coding DNA: TGTGCCAGCAGAACCCCCATCGGAGGGGAGTGGGCCTACGAGCAGTACTTC. Amino acids: CASRTPIGGEWAYEQYF.

This clonotype was counted between two and nine times. This rearrangement joins TRBV12-3 or TRBV12-4 to TRBJ2-7; D may match TRBD1 or TRBD2 (7 bases each). The V end was cut by 5 bases, the J end by 4 bases, with 18 bases between. The CDR3 is 15 residues long. The CDR3 DNA reads as TGTGCCAGCAGTCAGACCTCAGGGGGAGGGTACGAGCAGTACTTC. Translated, it gives CASSQTSGGGYEQYF.

In nucleotides, the CDR3 is TGTGCCACCAGCAGAGATCTCGGCGGGTCTAGCTCCTACAATGAGCAGTTCTTC. This codes for CATSRDLGGSSSYNEQFF. V usage is TRBV15 and J usage is TRBJ2-1; the D gene is possibly TRBD2 (5 bases). Trimming left V 0 bases short and J 0 bases short, with 15 bases between. The CDR3 runs to 18 residues. Germline values: CDR1 LNHNV, CDR2 YYDKDF (reference sequence).

The CDR3 region has the DNA TGTGCCACCAGTGATTCCACCCAGGGGGCAGGGGATCAGCCCCAGCATTTT. Translation: CATSDSTQGAGDQPQHF. J is TRBJ1-5 and V is TRBV24-1; the match to TRBD1 covers 8 bases. Looked up from germline, CDR1 is KGHDR and CDR2 is SFDVKD. This CDR3 contains 17 residues. Germline trimming cut 2 bases from V and 5 bases from J; bases unmatched to any gene: 10.